These T cell receptor beta chains were read from a single sample in a study. TCRdb re-called the RT-PCR reads with MiXCR, one entry per CDR3 protein. Of hundreds of thousands of distinct CDR3 sequences in the sample, around 14% were seen once. Sequencing input: memory CD4+ T cells from blood. The receptor source for this set is a female donor in good health, serving as a healthy control. Each CDR3 is given with its conserved first and last residue. The order of the fields is D gene, clone size, J gene, V gene, CDR3 DNA, CDR3 protein. D genes are given only for firm matches. Clone sizes are given selectively: once, few, many, or a class where the clone is expanded.

d_gene: TRBD2; abundance: -; j_gene: TRBJ2-3; v_gene: TRBV18; CDR3nt: TGTGCCAGCTCACCATTTGGATCGACTAGCGGTACCACAGATACGCAGTATTTT; CDR3aa: CASSPFGSTSGTTDTQYF
d_gene: -; abundance: few; j_gene: TRBJ2-3; v_gene: TRBV20-1; CDR3nt: TGCAGTGCACCGGCGGGATCCACTACGCAGTATTTT; CDR3aa: CSAPAGSTTQYF
d_gene: TRBD2; abundance: many; j_gene: TRBJ2-3; v_gene: TRBV20-1; CDR3nt: TGCAGTGCTAGAGTGGGGGGGTCCTCTAGCACAGATACGCAGTATTTT; CDR3aa: CSARVGGSSSTDTQYF
d_gene: TRBD1; abundance: few; j_gene: TRBJ2-1; v_gene: TRBV10-3; CDR3nt: TGTGCCATCAGTGAAAGCACAGCAGGGGGTAAGGGTGAGCAGTTCTTC; CDR3aa: CAISESTAGGKGEQFF
d_gene: -; abundance: -; j_gene: TRBJ1-2; v_gene: TRBV18; CDR3nt: TGTGCCAGCTCACCGTCTCCCTTCTATGGCTACACCTTC; CDR3aa: CASSPSPFYGYTF
d_gene: -; abundance: many; j_gene: TRBJ2-7; v_gene: TRBV4-3; CDR3nt: TGCGCCAGCAGCCAACAACGGATGTACGAGCAGTACTTC; CDR3aa: CASSQQRMYEQYF
d_gene: TRBD2; abundance: -; j_gene: TRBJ2-3; v_gene: TRBV20-1; CDR3nt: TGCAGTGCTAGTCCCGGACTAGCGGGGAGGTTAAATACGCAGTATTTT; CDR3aa: CSASPGLAGRLNTQYF
d_gene: -; abundance: -; j_gene: TRBJ1-2; v_gene: TRBV20-1; CDR3nt: TGCAGTGCTCCTCCGGACGGGGCTAACTATGGCTACACCTTC; CDR3aa: CSAPPDGANYGYTF
d_gene: TRBD1; abundance: -; j_gene: TRBJ2-6; v_gene: TRBV20-1; CDR3nt: TGCAGTGCTAGAGGACCGACAGGGGGCTCTGGGGCCAACGTCCTGACTTTC; CDR3aa: CSARGPTGGSGANVLTF
d_gene: TRBD2; abundance: -; j_gene: TRBJ2-3; v_gene: TRBV20-1; CDR3nt: TGCAGTGCGGAATCCGGCGGGAGGGGAACAGATACGCAGTATTTT; CDR3aa: CSAESGGRGTDTQYF
d_gene: -; abundance: -; j_gene: TRBJ1-2; v_gene: TRBV28; CDR3nt: TGTGCCAGCAGTTTATGGTCAGAGAATGGCTACACCTTC; CDR3aa: CASSLWSENGYTF
d_gene: -; abundance: few; j_gene: TRBJ2-1; v_gene: TRBV20-1; CDR3nt: TGCAGTGCTAGAGAGACGTCCCCGGCGGATGAGCAGTTCTTC; CDR3aa: CSARETSPADEQFF
d_gene: -; abundance: few; j_gene: TRBJ2-1; v_gene: TRBV12-5; CDR3nt: TGTGCTAGTGGTTTGGTACGAAGGGGCCTGAATTTAGCGGAGTTCCCGGAGCAGTTCTTC; CDR3aa: CASGLVRRGLNLAEFPEQFF
d_gene: -; abundance: -; j_gene: TRBJ1-3; v_gene: TRBV7-2; CDR3nt: TGTGCCAGCAGCTTAGCGACTTTCTCTGGAAACACCATATATTTT; CDR3aa: CASSLATFSGNTIYF
d_gene: TRBD2; abundance: few; j_gene: TRBJ2-3; v_gene: TRBV7-2; CDR3nt: TGTGCCAGCAGGGATCCGGGAGGGCCTTCACCCGATACGCAGTATTTT; CDR3aa: CASRDPGGPSPDTQYF
d_gene: -; abundance: many; j_gene: TRBJ2-5; v_gene: TRBV6-7; CDR3nt: TGTGCCAGCAGGCGTCGGTCTAGGGTCCAGAAAGAGACCCAGTACTTC; CDR3aa: CASRRRSRVQKETQYF
d_gene: -; abundance: many; j_gene: TRBJ1-2; v_gene: TRBV6-5; CDR3nt: TGTGCCAGCAGTTACGGGGGCGGTGGCGGCTACACCTTC; CDR3aa: CASSYGGGGGYTF
d_gene: TRBD1; abundance: few; j_gene: TRBJ2-1; v_gene: TRBV3-1; CDR3nt: TGTGCCAGCAGCCAGAGCACAGGGGCGTGGGGCAATGAGCAGTTCTTC; CDR3aa: CASSQSTGAWGNEQFF
d_gene: -; abundance: few; j_gene: TRBJ1-6; v_gene: TRBV28; CDR3nt: TGTGCCAGCAGTTTATGGACAGACCGAAATTCACCCCTCCACTTT; CDR3aa: CASSLWTDRNSPLHF
d_gene: TRBD2; abundance: few; j_gene: TRBJ2-3; v_gene: TRBV25-1; CDR3nt: TGTGCCAGCAGTGACGGGGGGGGCACAGATACGCAGTATTTT; CDR3aa: CASSDGGGTDTQYF
d_gene: TRBD1; abundance: few; j_gene: TRBJ2-6; v_gene: TRBV10-3; CDR3nt: TGTGCCATCACTCCGGGACAGGGAAGAGCCGGGGCCAACGTCCTGACTTTC; CDR3aa: CAITPGQGRAGANVLTF
d_gene: -; abundance: -; j_gene: TRBJ2-7; v_gene: TRBV18; CDR3nt: TGTGCCAGCTCACCAGGTGCTTTTGGGAATTACGAGCAGTACTTC; CDR3aa: CASSPGAFGNYEQYF
d_gene: -; abundance: many; j_gene: TRBJ2-5; v_gene: TRBV29-1; CDR3nt: TGCAGCGCGACGGTGACTTCAAAAGAGACCCAGTACTTC; CDR3aa: CSATVTSKETQYF
d_gene: -; abundance: many; j_gene: TRBJ2-7; v_gene: TRBV12-3/TRBV12-4; CDR3nt: TGTGCCAGCACCCCTGGCGCGCGGGAACTCGAGCAGTACTTC; CDR3aa: CASTPGARELEQYF
d_gene: TRBD2; abundance: -; j_gene: TRBJ2-2; v_gene: TRBV18; CDR3nt: TGTGCCAGCTCACCAGCGGGAGGACAGACCGGGGAGCTGTTTTTT; CDR3aa: CASSPAGGQTGELFF
d_gene: TRBD2; abundance: few; j_gene: TRBJ2-1; v_gene: TRBV4-2; CDR3nt: TGTGCCAGCAGCCAAGGTGAACTAGCGGGAGAATCCTACAATGAGCAGTTCTTC; CDR3aa: CASSQGELAGESYNEQFF
d_gene: TRBD1; abundance: -; j_gene: TRBJ1-2; v_gene: TRBV5-8; CDR3nt: TGTGCCAGCAGCGTCGACAGGGACAGAAGCTACACCTTC; CDR3aa: CASSVDRDRSYTF
d_gene: -; abundance: -; j_gene: TRBJ1-4; v_gene: TRBV12-3/TRBV12-4; CDR3nt: TGTGCCAGCACCTCGACGATACAGTCAACTAATGAAAAACTGTTTTTT; CDR3aa: CASTSTIQSTNEKLFF
d_gene: TRBD1; abundance: few; j_gene: TRBJ2-5; v_gene: TRBV6-1; CDR3nt: TGTGCCAGCCTGGGACAGGGATTTTCTGAGACCCAGTACTTC; CDR3aa: CASLGQGFSETQYF
d_gene: -; abundance: -; j_gene: TRBJ1-1; v_gene: TRBV5-1; CDR3nt: TGCGCCAGCGGCTTGGGGGGAGGTGAAGCTTTCTTT; CDR3aa: CASGLGGGEAFF
d_gene: TRBD2; abundance: -; j_gene: TRBJ2-7; v_gene: TRBV20-1; CDR3nt: TGCAGTGCGCCTTGGCGGTTTCGCGGGAGGACCCGCTCCTACGAGCAGTACTTC; CDR3aa: CSAPWRFRGRTRSYEQYF
d_gene: -; abundance: -; j_gene: TRBJ2-6; v_gene: TRBV20-1; CDR3nt: TGCAGTGCTAGAGATCTAGTCAGAATCTCTGGGGCCAACGTCCTGACTTTC; CDR3aa: CSARDLVRISGANVLTF
d_gene: -; abundance: -; j_gene: TRBJ1-2; v_gene: TRBV27; CDR3nt: TGTGCCAGCAGTTTTTTCGTCTACGGCCGGGACGGAGGGGATGGCTACACCTTC; CDR3aa: CASSFFVYGRDGGDGYTF
d_gene: -; abundance: -; j_gene: TRBJ2-7; v_gene: TRBV7-2; CDR3nt: TGTGCCAGCAGCTTGGTAACAAAATACGAGCAGTACTTC; CDR3aa: CASSLVTKYEQYF
d_gene: -; abundance: few; j_gene: TRBJ1-6; v_gene: TRBV4-2; CDR3nt: TGTGCCAGCAGCCAAGAGCAGGGGACTAGCAATTCACCCCTCCACTTT; CDR3aa: CASSQEQGTSNSPLHF
d_gene: -; abundance: many; j_gene: TRBJ2-3; v_gene: TRBV20-1; CDR3nt: TGCAGTGCTAGAGTAGGACTCAACCCCCGCGAGTATTTT; CDR3aa: CSARVGLNPREYF
d_gene: -; abundance: few; j_gene: TRBJ2-3; v_gene: TRBV18; CDR3nt: TGTGCCAGCTCACCAGCGCAGGGGAGGGCAGATACGCAGTATTTT; CDR3aa: CASSPAQGRADTQYF
d_gene: TRBD2; abundance: few; j_gene: TRBJ2-1; v_gene: TRBV12-3/TRBV12-4; CDR3nt: TGTGCCAGCAGTTATAGACTAGCCTATGAGCAGTTCTTC; CDR3aa: CASSYRLAYEQFF
d_gene: -; abundance: -; j_gene: TRBJ1-5; v_gene: TRBV5-6; CDR3nt: TGTGCCAGCAGCTTGATTGGGACTGCCCATCAGCCCCAGCATTTT; CDR3aa: CASSLIGTAHQPQHF
d_gene: -; abundance: many; j_gene: TRBJ1-6; v_gene: TRBV6-5; CDR3nt: TGTGCCAGCAGTTACACCGGCAGCCATAATTCACCCCTCCACTTT; CDR3aa: CASSYTGSHNSPLHF
d_gene: -; abundance: -; j_gene: TRBJ1-5; v_gene: TRBV7-8; CDR3nt: TGTGCCAGCAGCCCTACCCTGGGACGGGATATGCCCCAGCATTTT; CDR3aa: CASSPTLGRDMPQHF